This TCR beta chain came from a study of blood T cells in healthy people across ages. Germline V CDR1 and CDR2: LGHDT, YNNKEL (reference sequence). The junction had 6 bases not matched to a gene; V was cut back by 6 bases and J by 6 bases. The CDR3 consists of 14 residues. Then a second PCR, running roughly 7 to 11 cycles, was carried out with a sample-barcoded 5' primer and a J-beta primer mix. One entry per CDR3 protein, called by TCRdb with MiXCR from the 5' RACE reads. Among more than 650,000 distinct CDR3 sequences listed, roughly 20% were seen once. Study observations and caveats: Researchers deemed the diversity estimates from one million T cells underestimates.

Drawing of peripheral blood yielded about 9.7 milliliters from each donor. Total RNA amounts of at least 5 micrograms were extracted per sample. This clonotype was observed a handful of times. The antigen is not known. The sequence was collected from a man between 65 and 85 years old in good health. The V gene is TRBV3-1, the J gene TRBJ2-3; 10 nucleotides line up with TRBD2. Sequences were obtained from blood. The CDR3 reads CASSLTSGLDTQYF. CDR3 nucleotides: TGTGCCAGCAGTCTGACTAGCGGGTTGGATACGCAGTATTTT.